This entry is about one T cell receptor (beta chain). The antigen is undetermined. Germline V gene data show CDR1 as MNHEY and CDR2 as SMNVEV (reference sequence). The CDR3 contains 14 residues. Trimming removed 3 bases from V and 4 bases from J, with 11 bases in between. This specimen comes from a study of beta chain features in type 1 diabetes. Study-wide context: Healthy donors resembled patients in age, gender and cell yields.

General study findings and limits: Equally in patients and controls, PCR might preferentially amplify shorter templates. Junctions at VDJ sites from type 1 diabetes patients had fewer insertions and more deletions. Because the template was cDNA, high-expressing cells might be over-represented. Moderate but significant shortening of TCRB CDR3s was recorded in all four CD4+ subsets from Type 1 diabetes patients.

The investigators reverse transcribed all of the isolated RNA, so they sequenced expressed TCRB transcripts. Sequencing was performed with immunoSEQ multiplex PCR; in TCRdb, only in-frame clones are kept and a portion is missing. The sample includes hundreds of thousands of clones, around 15% of them seen just once. The rearrangement uses TRBV27 and TRBJ2-3, with unresolved D. This clonotype was obtained from a young man with type 1 diabetes. Sequences were obtained from naive CD4+ T cells from blood. CDR3 nucleotide sequence: TGTGCCAGCAGTTTTAGCCACCCCCCAGATACGCAGTATTTT. Protein: CASSFSHPPDTQYF.